Listed below are T cell receptor beta chains from one sample, sequenced in a study of cytomegalovirus exposure and HLA in healthy donors. The table came from immunoSEQ multiplex PCR; TCRdb's copy has only in-frame clones and leaves some out. The sample lists fewer than 110,000 clones; 60% to 80% were seen once. Sequenced sample: PBMCs. The receptors here all came from a man aged 18 to 29 in good health and CMV-seronegative. Each CDR3 is given with its conserved first and last residue.

TRBV5-4,CASSPQPGGDQPQHF
TRBV25-1,CASSEWGGDQGAYEQYF
TRBV25-1,CASRGDGGATQYF
TRBV4-1,CASSQVMAGGDEQFF
TRBV5-1,CASSFSVAYEQYF
TRBV7-8,CASSSYRQGREQYF
TRBV19,CASRQGSINSPLHF
TRBV5-1,CASSRNWDRSYNEQFF
TRBV5-1,CASSPGGMSYEQYF
TRBV6-4,CASSALRENTEAFF
TRBV7-9,CASSSVPDQPQHF
TRBV7-2,CASSLAFYQPQHF
TRBV4-3,CASSQEGRIGYTF
TRBV7-2,CASSLEFQVGGYGYTF
TRBV4-3,CASSQDPGGALTYEQYF
TRBV15,CATSSPGQGGTQYF
TRBV5-6,CASSLRALSRNTIYF
TRBV28,CASSLLFGNSGNTIYF
TRBV7-2,CASSRNVREQYF
TRBV28,CASSLLAGDEQYF
TRBV27,CASWSAGASGNTIYF
TRBV15,CATSRVDRTSYEQYF
TRBV7-8,CASSLIQQPQHF
TRBV25-1,CASGDESTDTQYF